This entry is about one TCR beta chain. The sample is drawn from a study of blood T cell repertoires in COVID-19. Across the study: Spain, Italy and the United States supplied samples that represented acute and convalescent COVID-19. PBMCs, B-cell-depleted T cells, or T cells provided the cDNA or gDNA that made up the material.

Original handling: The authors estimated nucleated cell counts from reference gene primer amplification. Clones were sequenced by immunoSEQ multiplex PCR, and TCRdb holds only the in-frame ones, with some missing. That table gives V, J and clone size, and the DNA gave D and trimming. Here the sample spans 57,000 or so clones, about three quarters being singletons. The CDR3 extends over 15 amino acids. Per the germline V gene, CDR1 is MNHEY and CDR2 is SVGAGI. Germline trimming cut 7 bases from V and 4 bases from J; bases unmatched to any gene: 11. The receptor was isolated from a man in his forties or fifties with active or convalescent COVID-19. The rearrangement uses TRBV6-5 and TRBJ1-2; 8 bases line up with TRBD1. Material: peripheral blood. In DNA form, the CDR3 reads TGTGCCAGCACCAGAAATCAAGACAGGGGCTATGGCTACACCTTC. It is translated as CASTRNQDRGYGYTF.